This T cell receptor (beta chain) was documented in a study of CD8 T cells in ankylosing spondylitis. Library preparation for TCR beta used quantitative 5'-RACE with molecular barcodes. TCRdb analysed the 5' RACE reads with MiXCR anew, one entry per CDR3 protein. The repertoire has roughly 90,000 distinct CDR3 sequences, about 8.3% of them found once; the top ten carry approximately 30%. This clonotype showed up many times. What it recognizes is unknown. Trimming stripped 6 bases from V and 2 bases from J, with 5 bases between. CDR3 size: 12 residues. Germline V gene sequence: CDR1 MNHNY, CDR2 SVGAGI (reference sequence). The study's findings and limits: The disease-linked clones had a CD8+ phenotype and low blood frequencies. The study identified a TCR beta motif of about eight highly homologous variants that appeared characteristic of ankylosing spondylitis blood. Reportedly, matched ankylosing spondylitis synovial fluid was significantly enriched for disease-linked clones.

This sequence was found in a male donor with ankylosing spondylitis. V and J are TRBV6-6 and TRBJ1-5; D is uncertain. Sequencing was carried out using blood, either unsorted or a sorted T cell fraction (not recorded which). The chain's CDR3 is CASSGRNQPQHF. DNA of the CDR3: TGTGCCAGCAGCGGCCGCAATCAGCCCCAGCATTTT.